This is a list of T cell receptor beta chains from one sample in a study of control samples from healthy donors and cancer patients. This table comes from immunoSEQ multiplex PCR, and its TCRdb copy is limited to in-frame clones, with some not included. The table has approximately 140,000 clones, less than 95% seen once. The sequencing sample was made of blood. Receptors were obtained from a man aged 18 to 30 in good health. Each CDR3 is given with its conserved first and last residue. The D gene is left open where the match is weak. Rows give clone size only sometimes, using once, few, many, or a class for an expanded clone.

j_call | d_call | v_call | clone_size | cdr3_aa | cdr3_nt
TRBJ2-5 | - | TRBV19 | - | CASKEELDQETQYF | TGTGCCAGTAAGGAGGAACTGGACCAAGAGACCCAGTACTTC
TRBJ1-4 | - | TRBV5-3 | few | CARSSIRQDEKLFF | TGTGCCAGAAGCTCAATCAGACAGGATGAAAAACTGTTTTTT
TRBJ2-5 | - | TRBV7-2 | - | CASSFGDREAETQYF | TGTGCCAGCAGCTTCGGGGACCGTGAGGCAGAGACCCAGTACTTC
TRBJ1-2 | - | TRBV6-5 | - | CASRPPGRGYGYTF | TGTGCCAGCAGACCCCCGGGGCGGGGCTATGGCTACACCTTC
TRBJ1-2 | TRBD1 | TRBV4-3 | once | CASSQGTGGDYGYTF | TGCGCCAGCAGCCAAGGGACAGGGGGGGACTATGGCTACACCTTC
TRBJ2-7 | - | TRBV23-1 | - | CARSGANDEQYF | TGCGCCAGGTCAGGGGCCAATGACGAGCAGTACTTC
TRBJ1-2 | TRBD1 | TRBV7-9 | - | CASSDRQGAYGYTF | TGTGCCAGCAGCGACCGACAGGGCGCCTATGGCTACACCTTC
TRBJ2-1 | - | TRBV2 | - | CASSWVNSGHDEQFF | TGTGCCAGCAGCTGGGTCAACAGCGGACACGATGAGCAGTTCTTC
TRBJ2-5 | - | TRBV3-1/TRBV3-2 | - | CASSQNQASQETQYF | TGTGCCAGCAGCCAAAATCAGGCTTCCCAAGAGACCCAGTACTTC
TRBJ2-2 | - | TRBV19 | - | CASSIIQAPSTGELFF | TGTGCCAGTAGTATAATCCAGGCCCCCAGCACCGGGGAGCTGTTTTTT
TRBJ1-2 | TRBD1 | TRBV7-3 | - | CASSWGGQGVYGYTF | TGTGCCAGCAGCTGGGGAGGACAGGGGGTCTATGGCTACACCTTC
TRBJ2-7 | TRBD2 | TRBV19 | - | CASSETSGSSYEQYF | TGTGCCAGTAGCGAGACTAGCGGGAGCTCCTACGAGCAGTACTTC
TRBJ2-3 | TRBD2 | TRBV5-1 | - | CASSSSGGAGTDTQYF | TGCGCCAGCAGCTCTAGCGGGGGAGCCGGCACAGATACGCAGTATTTT
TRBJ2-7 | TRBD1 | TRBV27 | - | CASRPWGQVGEQYF | TGTGCCAGCAGGCCTTGGGGACAGGTTGGGGAGCAGTACTTC
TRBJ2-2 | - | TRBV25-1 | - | CASSEFREDTGELFF | TGTGCCAGCAGTGAATTCAGGGAGGACACCGGGGAGCTGTTTTTT
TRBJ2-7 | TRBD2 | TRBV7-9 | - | CASSPLAGGSYEQYF | TGTGCCAGCAGCCCATTAGCGGGGGGCTCCTACGAGCAGTACTTC
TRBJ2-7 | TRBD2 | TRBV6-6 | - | CASSLVRGESYEQYF | TGTGCCAGCAGTCTGGTTCGGGGGGAGTCCTACGAGCAGTACTTC
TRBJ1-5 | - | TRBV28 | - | CASSGANSNQPQHF | TGTGCCAGCAGTGGCGCAAATAGCAATCAGCCCCAGCATTTT
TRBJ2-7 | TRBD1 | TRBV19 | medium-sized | CASSIPGTGIYEQYF | TGTGCCAGTAGTATTCCCGGGACAGGGATCTACGAGCAGTACTTC
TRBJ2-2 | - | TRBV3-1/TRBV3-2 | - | CASSRSTGMTGELFF | TGTGCCAGCAGCCGTTCGACGGGAATGACCGGGGAGCTGTTTTTT
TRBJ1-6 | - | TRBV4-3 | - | CASSQEPGSPLHF | TGCGCCAGCAGCCAAGAACCGGGATCACCCCTCCACTTT
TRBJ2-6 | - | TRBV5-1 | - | CASSFTGSFAGANVLTF | TGCGCCAGCAGCTTTACAGGGTCATTTGCTGGGGCCAACGTCCTGACTTTC
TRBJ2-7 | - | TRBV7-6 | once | CASSLEAGSGFPYEQYF | TGTGCCAGCAGCTTAGAGGCGGGTTCGGGTTTTCCCTACGAGCAGTACTTC
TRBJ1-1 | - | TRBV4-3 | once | CASSQRTVNTEAFF | TGCGCCAGCAGCCAAAGGACGGTGAACACTGAAGCTTTCTTT
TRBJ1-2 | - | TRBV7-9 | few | CASSLVSDMGGYTF | TGTGCCAGCAGCTTAGTGTCGGACATGGGTGGCTACACCTTC
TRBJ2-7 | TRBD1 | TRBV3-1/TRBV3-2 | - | CASSQAGTASYEQYF | TGTGCCAGCAGCCAAGCCGGGACAGCTTCCTACGAGCAGTACTTC
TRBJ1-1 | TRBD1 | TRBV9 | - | CASSVAMDRGGTEAFF | TGTGCCAGCAGCGTAGCGATGGACAGGGGCGGGACTGAAGCTTTCTTT
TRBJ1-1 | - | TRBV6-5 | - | CASFEAPEAFF | TGTGCCAGCTTTGAGGCCCCTGAAGCTTTCTTT
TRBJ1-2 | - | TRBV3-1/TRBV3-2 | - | CASSQGSGQANYGYTF | TGTGCCAGCAGCCAGGGCAGTGGGCAGGCTAACTATGGCTACACCTTC
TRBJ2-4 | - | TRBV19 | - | CASSIEWGIGQNIQYF | TGTGCCAGTAGTATAGAGTGGGGGATTGGGCAAAACATTCAGTACTTC
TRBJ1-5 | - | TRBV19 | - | CASSIAQGGSNQPQHF | TGTGCCAGTAGTATAGCGCAGGGAGGAAGCAATCAGCCCCAGCATTTT
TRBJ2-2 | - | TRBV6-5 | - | CASSYYASAGGELFF | TGTGCCAGCAGTTACTATGCGAGCGCGGGGGGGGAGCTGTTTTTT
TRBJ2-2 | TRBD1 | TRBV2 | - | CASRADRGGTGELFF | TGTGCCAGCAGGGCGGACAGGGGCGGCACCGGGGAGCTGTTTTTT
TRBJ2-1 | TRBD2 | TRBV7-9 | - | CASSLTSGVYNEQFF | TGTGCCAGCAGCTTAACTAGCGGGGTCTACAATGAGCAGTTCTTC
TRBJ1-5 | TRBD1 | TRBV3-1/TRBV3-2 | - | CASSQDRGVYQPQHF | TGTGCCAGCAGCCAGGACAGGGGGGTTTATCAGCCCCAGCATTTT
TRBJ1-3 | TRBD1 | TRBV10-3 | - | CAISDPDWDSSGNTIYF | TGTGCCATCAGTGACCCGGACTGGGACAGCTCTGGAAACACCATATATTTT
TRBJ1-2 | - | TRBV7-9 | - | CASSPGRRDGYTF | TGTGCCAGCAGCCCGGGACGGCGGGACGGCTACACCTTC
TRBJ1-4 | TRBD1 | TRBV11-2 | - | CASSLAGTGAFNEKLFF | TGTGCCAGCAGCTTAGCCGGGACAGGGGCCTTTAATGAAAAACTGTTTTTT